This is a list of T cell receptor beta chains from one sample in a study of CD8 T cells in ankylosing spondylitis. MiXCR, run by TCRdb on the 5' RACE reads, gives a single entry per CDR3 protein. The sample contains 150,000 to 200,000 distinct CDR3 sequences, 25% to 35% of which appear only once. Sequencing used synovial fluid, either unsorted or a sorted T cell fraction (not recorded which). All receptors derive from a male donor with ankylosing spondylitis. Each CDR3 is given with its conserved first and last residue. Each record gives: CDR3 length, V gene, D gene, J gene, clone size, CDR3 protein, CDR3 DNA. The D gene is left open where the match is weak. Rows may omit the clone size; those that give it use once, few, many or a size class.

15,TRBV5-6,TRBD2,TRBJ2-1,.,CASSLFWFSGSEQFF,TGTGCCAGCAGCTTGTTCTGGTTTAGCGGGAGTGAGCAGTTCTTC
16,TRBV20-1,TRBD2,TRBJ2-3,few,CSAKLAGGPRTDTQYF,TGCAGTGCTAAACTAGCGGGGGGGCCGCGCACAGATACGCAGTATTTT
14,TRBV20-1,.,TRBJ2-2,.,CSASSGLHTGELFF,TGCAGTGCTAGCAGCGGACTTCACACCGGGGAGCTGTTTTTT
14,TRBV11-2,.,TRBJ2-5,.,CASSLGDPQETQYF,TGTGCCAGCAGCTTAGGGGACCCCCAAGAGACCCAGTACTTC
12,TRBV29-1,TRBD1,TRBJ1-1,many,CSREGADTEAFF,TGCAGCCGGGAGGGGGCAGACACTGAAGCTTTCTTT
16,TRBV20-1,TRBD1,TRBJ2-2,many,CSARGRQGVVTGELFF,TGCAGTGCTAGAGGTAGACAGGGAGTTGTTACCGGGGAGCTGTTTTTT
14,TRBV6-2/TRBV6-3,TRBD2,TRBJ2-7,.,CASRKSGSSGEQYF,TGTGCCAGTCGAAAAAGCGGGAGCTCAGGCGAGCAGTACTTC
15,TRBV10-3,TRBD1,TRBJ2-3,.,CAISEQGALTDTQYF,TGTGCCATCAGTGAACAGGGGGCTCTAACAGATACGCAGTATTTT
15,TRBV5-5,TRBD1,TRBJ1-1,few,CASSSGGGWGTEAFF,TGTGCCAGCAGTTCAGGGGGAGGATGGGGCACTGAAGCTTTCTTT
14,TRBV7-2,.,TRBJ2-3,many,CASRAGAPTDTQYF,TGTGCCAGCAGGGCGGGGGCACCAACAGATACGCAGTATTTT
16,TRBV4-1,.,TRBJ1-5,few,CASSQDMAGQNQPQHF,TGCGCCAGCAGCCAAGATATGGCAGGCCAAAATCAGCCCCAGCATTTT
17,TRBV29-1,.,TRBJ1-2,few,CSVPRDSSSGLHYGYTF,.
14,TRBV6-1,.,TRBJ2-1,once,CASSAGTLYNEQFF,TGTGCCAGCAGTGCCGGGACACTCTACAATGAGCAGTTCTTC
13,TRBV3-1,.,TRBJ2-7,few,CARGGQQSDEQYF,TGTGCCAGAGGGGGGCAGCAGAGTGACGAGCAGTACTTC
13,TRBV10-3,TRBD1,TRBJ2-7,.,CAITGDRAHEQYF,TGTGCCATCACTGGCGACAGGGCCCACGAGCAGTACTTC
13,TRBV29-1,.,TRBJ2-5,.,CNLTGLVGETQYF,TGCAACCTGACAGGTTTAGTGGGAGAGACCCAGTACTTC
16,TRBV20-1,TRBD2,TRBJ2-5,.,CSASKTSGPRRETQYF,TGCAGTGCTTCTAAGACTAGCGGTCCTCGGAGGGAGACCCAGTACTTC
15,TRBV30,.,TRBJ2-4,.,CAWSPIDLAKNIQYF,TGTGCCTGGAGCCCCATCGACCTAGCCAAAAACATTCAGTACTTC
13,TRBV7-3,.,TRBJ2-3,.,CASSLKGGHTQYF,TGTGCCAGCAGCTTAAAAGGCGGGCATACGCAGTATTTT
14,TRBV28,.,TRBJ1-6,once,CASTRQAYNSPLHF,TGTGCCAGCACTCGACAGGCCTATAATTCACCCCTCCACTTT
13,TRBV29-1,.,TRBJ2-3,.,CSVDLGGTDTQYF,TGCAGCGTCGACCTCGGGGGCACAGATACGCAGTATTTT
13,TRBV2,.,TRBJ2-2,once,CASKAGSTGELFF,TGTGCCAGCAAGGCGGGATCCACCGGGGAGCTGTTTTTT